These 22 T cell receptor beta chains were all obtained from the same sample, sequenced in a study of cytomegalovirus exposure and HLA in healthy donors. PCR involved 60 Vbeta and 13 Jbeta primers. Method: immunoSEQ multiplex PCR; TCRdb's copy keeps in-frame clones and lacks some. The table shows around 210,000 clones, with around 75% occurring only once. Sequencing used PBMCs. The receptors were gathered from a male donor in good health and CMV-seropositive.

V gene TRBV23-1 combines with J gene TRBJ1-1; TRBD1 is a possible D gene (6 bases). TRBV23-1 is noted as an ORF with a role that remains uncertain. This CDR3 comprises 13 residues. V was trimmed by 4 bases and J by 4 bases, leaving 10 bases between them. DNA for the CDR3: TGCGCCAGCAGTCCCCAGGGGCCCACTGAAGCTTTCTTT. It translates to CASSPQGPTEAFF.

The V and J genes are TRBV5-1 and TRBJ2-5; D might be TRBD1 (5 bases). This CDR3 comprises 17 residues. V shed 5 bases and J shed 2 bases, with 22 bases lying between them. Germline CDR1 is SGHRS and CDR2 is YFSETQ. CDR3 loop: CASRNEQVRVRQETQYF. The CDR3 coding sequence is TGCGCCAGCAGGAACGAACAGGTACGGGTACGGCAAGAGACCCAGTACTTC.

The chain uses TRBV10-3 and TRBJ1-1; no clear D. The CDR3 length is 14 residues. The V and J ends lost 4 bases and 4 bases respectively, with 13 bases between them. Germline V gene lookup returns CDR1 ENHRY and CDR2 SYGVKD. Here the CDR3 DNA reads TGTGCCATCAGTGGGGGTTTCGGGGTCACTGAAGCTTTCTTT. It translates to CAISGGFGVTEAFF.

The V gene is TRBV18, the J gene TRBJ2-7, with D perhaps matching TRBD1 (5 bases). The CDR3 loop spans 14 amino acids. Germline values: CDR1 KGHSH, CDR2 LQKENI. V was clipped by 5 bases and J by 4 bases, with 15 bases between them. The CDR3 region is CASSIQGLSYEQYF. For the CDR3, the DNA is TGTGCCAGCTCAATCCAGGGCCTGAGTTACGAGCAGTACTTC.

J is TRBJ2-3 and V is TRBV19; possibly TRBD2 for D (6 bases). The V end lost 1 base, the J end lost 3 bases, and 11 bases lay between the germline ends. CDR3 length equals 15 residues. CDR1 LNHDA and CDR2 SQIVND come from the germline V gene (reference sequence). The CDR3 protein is CASSIARGETDTQYF. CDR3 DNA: TGTGCCAGTAGTATAGCGCGGGGAGAGACAGATACGCAGTATTTT.

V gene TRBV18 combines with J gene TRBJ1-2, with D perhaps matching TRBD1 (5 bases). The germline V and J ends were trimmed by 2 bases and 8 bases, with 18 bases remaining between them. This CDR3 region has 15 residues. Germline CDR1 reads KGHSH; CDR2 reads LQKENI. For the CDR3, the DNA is TGTGCCAGCTCACCAAGGACAATGCCCATGCAGGGCTACACCTTC. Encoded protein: CASSPRTMPMQGYTF.

The CDR3 DNA follows: TGTGCCAGCAGCTCACAACAGGTCTCCTCTGGAAACACCATATATTTT. Its translation: CASSSQQVSSGNTIYF. The V call is TRBV7-2, the J call TRBJ1-3; tentatively, D is TRBD1 (5 bases). The CDR3 is 16 residues long. V lost 4 bases and J 0 bases, leaving 13 bases between the germline ends. The germline V gene has CDR1 SGHTA and CDR2 FQGNSA.

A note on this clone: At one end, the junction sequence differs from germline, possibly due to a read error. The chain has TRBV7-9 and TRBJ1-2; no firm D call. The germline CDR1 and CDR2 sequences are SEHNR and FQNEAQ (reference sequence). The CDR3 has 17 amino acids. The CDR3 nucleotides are TGTTCCAGCAGCCCCGGTTTCTTACAGATCCCCAACTATGGCTACACCTTC. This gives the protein CSSSPGFLQIPNYGYTF. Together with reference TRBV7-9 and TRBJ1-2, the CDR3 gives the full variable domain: DTGVSQNPRHKITKRGQNVTFRCDPISEHNRLYWYRQTLGQGPEFLTYFQNEAQLEKSRLLSDRFSAERPKGSFSTLEIQRTEQGDSAMYLCSSSPGFLQIPNYGYTFGSGTRLTVV.

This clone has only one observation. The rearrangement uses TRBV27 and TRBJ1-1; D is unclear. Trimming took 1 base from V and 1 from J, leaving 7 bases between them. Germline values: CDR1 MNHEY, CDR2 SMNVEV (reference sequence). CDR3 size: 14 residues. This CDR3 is CASSLYVRNTEAFF. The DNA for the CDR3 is TGTGCCAGCAGTTTATATGTCAGGAACACTGAAGCTTTCTTT.

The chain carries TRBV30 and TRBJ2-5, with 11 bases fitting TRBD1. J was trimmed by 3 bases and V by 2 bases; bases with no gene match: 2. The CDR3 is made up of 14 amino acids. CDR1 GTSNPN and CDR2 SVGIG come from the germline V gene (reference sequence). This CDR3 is CAWSRDRGKETQYF. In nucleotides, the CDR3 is TGTGCCTGGAGTCGGGACAGGGGGAAAGAGACCCAGTACTTC.

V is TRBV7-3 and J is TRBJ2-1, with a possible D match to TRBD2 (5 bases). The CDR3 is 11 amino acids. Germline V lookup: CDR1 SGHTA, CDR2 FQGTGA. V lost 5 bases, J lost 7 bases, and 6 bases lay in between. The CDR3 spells CASSEGNEQFF. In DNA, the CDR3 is TGTGCCAGCAGCGAGGGAAATGAGCAGTTCTTC.

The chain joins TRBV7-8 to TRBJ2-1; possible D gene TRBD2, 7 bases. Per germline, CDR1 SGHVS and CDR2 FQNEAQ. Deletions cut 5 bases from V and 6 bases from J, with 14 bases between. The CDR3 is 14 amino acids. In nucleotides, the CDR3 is TGTGCCAGCAGCCCAAGGGGGGGAGGCAATGAGCAGTTCTTC. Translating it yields CASSPRGGGNEQFF.

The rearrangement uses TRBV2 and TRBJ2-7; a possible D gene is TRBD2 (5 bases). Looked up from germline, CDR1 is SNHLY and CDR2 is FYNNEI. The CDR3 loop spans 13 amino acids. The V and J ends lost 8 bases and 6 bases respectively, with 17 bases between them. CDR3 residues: CASLVPGVGEQYF. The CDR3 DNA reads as TGTGCCAGCCTCGTCCCCGGGGTCGGCGAGCAGTACTTC.

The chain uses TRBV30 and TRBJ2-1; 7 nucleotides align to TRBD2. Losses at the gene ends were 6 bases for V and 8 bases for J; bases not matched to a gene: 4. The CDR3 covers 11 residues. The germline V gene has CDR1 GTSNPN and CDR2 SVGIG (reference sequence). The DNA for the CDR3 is TGTGCCTGCGGGACTAACGATGAGCAGTTCTTC. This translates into CACGTNDEQFF.

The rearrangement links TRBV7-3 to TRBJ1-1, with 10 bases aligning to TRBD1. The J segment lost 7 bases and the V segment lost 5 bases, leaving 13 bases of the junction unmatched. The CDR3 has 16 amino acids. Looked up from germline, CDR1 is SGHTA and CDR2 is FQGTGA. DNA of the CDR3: TGTGCCAGCAGCCAAGACCTGGGACAGGGGTCAGGTGAAGCTTTCTTT. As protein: CASSQDLGQGSGEAFF.

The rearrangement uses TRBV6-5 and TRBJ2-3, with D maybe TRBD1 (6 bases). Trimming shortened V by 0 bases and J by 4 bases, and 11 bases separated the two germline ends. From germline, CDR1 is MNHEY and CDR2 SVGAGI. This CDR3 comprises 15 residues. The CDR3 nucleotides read TGTGCCAGCAGTTACTCGTTAGGGGGTGCAGATACGCAGTATTTT. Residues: CASSYSLGGADTQYF.

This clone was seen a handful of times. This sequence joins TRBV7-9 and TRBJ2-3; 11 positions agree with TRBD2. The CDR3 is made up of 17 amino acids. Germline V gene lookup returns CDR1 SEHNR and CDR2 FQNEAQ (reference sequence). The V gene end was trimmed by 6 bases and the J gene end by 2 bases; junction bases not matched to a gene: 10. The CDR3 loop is CASRWQLAGDVTDTQYF. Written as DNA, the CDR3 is TGTGCCAGCAGGTGGCAACTAGCGGGGGACGTCACAGATACGCAGTATTTT.

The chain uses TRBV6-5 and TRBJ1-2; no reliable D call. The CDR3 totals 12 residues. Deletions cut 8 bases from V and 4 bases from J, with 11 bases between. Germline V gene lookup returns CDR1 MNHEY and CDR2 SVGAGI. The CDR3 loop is CASLRLPYGYTF. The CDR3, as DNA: TGTGCCAGCCTTAGACTTCCCTATGGCTACACCTTC.

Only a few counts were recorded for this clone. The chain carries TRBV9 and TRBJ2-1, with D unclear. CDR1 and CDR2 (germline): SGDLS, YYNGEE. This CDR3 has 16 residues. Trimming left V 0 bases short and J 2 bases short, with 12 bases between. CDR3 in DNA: TGTGCCAGCAGCGTAGCTGCGACTGACCCCTACAATGAGCAGTTCTTC. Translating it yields CASSVAATDPYNEQFF.

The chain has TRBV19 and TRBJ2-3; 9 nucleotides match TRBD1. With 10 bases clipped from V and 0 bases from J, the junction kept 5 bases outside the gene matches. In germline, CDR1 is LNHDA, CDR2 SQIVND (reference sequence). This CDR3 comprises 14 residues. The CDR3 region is CATVDRGSTDTQYF. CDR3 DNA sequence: TGTGCCACCGTCGACAGGGGGAGCACAGATACGCAGTATTTT.

In DNA, the CDR3 is TGTGCCAGCAGCCAGGACAGGGGAAATGAAAAACTGTTTTTT. Protein: CASSQDRGNEKLFF. The genes are TRBV7-9 and TRBJ1-4, with 9 nucleotides matching TRBD1. V shed 5 bases and J 5 bases; nucleotides not matched to a gene: 3. Germline assignment: CDR1 SEHNR and CDR2 FQNEAQ (reference sequence). This CDR3 region has 14 residues.

CDR3 loop: CASSWGGGNQPQHF. CDR3 DNA sequence: TGTGCCAGCAGCTGGGGGGGTGGTAATCAGCCCCAGCATTTT. V and J are TRBV9 and TRBJ1-5; a possible D gene is TRBD1 (5 bases). Trimming shortened V by 4 bases and J by 4 bases, and 12 bases separated the two germline ends. CDR1 is SGDLS, CDR2 YYNGEE, per germline. The CDR3 is 14 residues long.